A single sample gave rise to the 32 T cell receptor beta chains below, sequenced in a study of long-term antiretroviral therapy in people with HIV. Survey-level immunoSEQ v3.0 assays were run. Libraries were prepared by immunoSEQ multiplex PCR; TCRdb keeps only in-frame clonotypes and omits some of them. This sample has roughly 26,000 clones, with roughly 94% found just once. The sample consisted of unsorted PBMCs, taken roughly 5.1 years after starting antiretroviral therapy. The source of these receptors is a woman in her forties or fifties with HIV.

V and J are TRBV6-5 and TRBJ2-7; 7 positions agree with TRBD1. V shed 3 bases and J 5 bases; nucleotides not matched to a gene: 10. Germline CDR1 is MNHEY and CDR2 is SVGAGI. This CDR3 contains 15 residues. This CDR3 reads CASSYGPGGDDEQYF. The CDR3 nucleotides read TGTGCCAGCAGTTATGGGCCAGGGGGTGACGACGAGCAGTACTTC.

The J gene is TRBJ1-1, the V gene TRBV5-4, with TRBD1 identical over 8 bases. Trimming removed 6 bases from V and 0 bases from J; junction bases left unmatched: 7. CDR3 size: 15 residues. Germline assignment: CDR1 SGHNT and CDR2 YYREEE (reference sequence). In nucleotides, the CDR3 is TGTGCCAGCATGGGACAGGAGGCAGTGAACACTGAAGCTTTCTTT. Its protein product is CASMGQEAVNTEAFF.

J is TRBJ2-2 and V is TRBV7-9; D possibly corresponds to TRBD1 (5 bases). This CDR3 spans 14 amino acids. Germline lookup yields CDR1 SEHNR and CDR2 FQNEAQ (reference sequence). V was pared by 11 bases and J by 4 bases, with 17 bases between. The CDR3 sequence: CAPVSSQGTGELFF. CDR3 bases: TGTGCCCCCGTCTCCTCGCAGGGCACCGGGGAGCTGTTTTTT.

The rearrangement uses TRBV5-5 and TRBJ2-7; D uncertain. Germline V gene sequence: CDR1 SGHKS, CDR2 YYEKEE (reference sequence). V lost 0 bases to trimming and J lost 2 bases, with 15 bases between them. This CDR3 comprises 16 residues. CDR3 protein: CASSLEGSVSPYEQYF. CDR3 coding DNA: TGTGCCAGCAGCTTGGAGGGCAGCGTCAGCCCCTACGAGCAGTACTTC.

The chain uses TRBV28 and TRBJ2-5; D not resolved. CDR3 length equals 14 residues. V lost 1 base, J lost 4 bases, and 10 bases lay in between. Germline-derived CDR1 and CDR2 are MDHEN and SYDVKM. The CDR3 DNA is TGTGCCAGCAGTTTATCTACCCCATTAGAGACCCAGTACTTC. Its protein product is CASSLSTPLETQYF.

The V and J genes are TRBV4-1 and TRBJ1-2; no clear D gene. Trimming took 0 bases from V and 4 from J, leaving 15 bases between them. The CDR3 is 16 residues long. Germline CDR1 is MGHRA and CDR2 is YSYEKL. The CDR3 nucleotides are TGCGCCAGCAGCCAAGAAAGGGCTACGGGTTTCTATGGCTACACCTTC. Its translation: CASSQERATGFYGYTF.

The chain carries TRBV5-1 and TRBJ2-5; TRBD1 matches 10 bases. There are 16 residues in the CDR3. J was trimmed by 4 bases and V by 4 bases; bases with no gene match: 10. The germline V gene encodes CDR1 SGHRS and CDR2 YFSETQ. The CDR3, as DNA: TGCGCCAGCAGCACCATGACAGGGGGCGGGGGAGAGACCCAGTACTTC. Translating gives CASSTMTGGGGETQYF.

This CDR3 is CASSAFDGQGTGELFF. Here the CDR3 DNA reads TGTGCCAGCTCAGCCTTTGACGGACAGGGGACCGGGGAGCTGTTTTTT. The chain recombines TRBV18 with TRBJ2-2, with 9 bases identical to TRBD1. CDR3 length: 16 residues. The germline gives CDR1 KGHSH, CDR2 LQKENI. J gave up 5 bases and V 5 bases, and 9 bases lay outside the gene matches.

The CDR3 reads CASSSTRSSYEQYF. Written as DNA, the CDR3 is TGTGCCAGTAGTTCAACCCGGAGCTCCTACGAGCAGTACTTC. V gene TRBV19 combines with J gene TRBJ2-7; D is uncertain. The germline V gene has CDR1 LNHDA and CDR2 SQIVND (reference sequence). V was trimmed by 5 bases and J by 0 bases, leaving 11 bases between them. The CDR3 totals 14 residues.

CDR3 amino acids: CASNPPGRGNEKLFF. DNA of the CDR3: TGTGCCAGCAATCCCCCGGGGAGGGGGAATGAAAAACTGTTTTTT. The chain employs TRBV6-1 and TRBJ1-4, with a tentative D call TRBD1 (6 bases). V was shortened by 7 bases and J by 5 bases, with 17 bases between the two germline ends. The CDR3 covers 15 residues. Germline values: CDR1 MNHNS, CDR2 SASEGT.

This clone appeared a few times. The chain joins TRBV2 to TRBJ1-2, with D possibly matching TRBD1 (5 bases). This CDR3 is 13 amino acids long. V lost 6 bases and J 4 bases, leaving 12 bases between the germline ends. Germline V gene lookup returns CDR1 SNHLY and CDR2 FYNNEI. This chain's CDR3 is CASSRDNRYGYTF. The CDR3 DNA sequence: TGTGCCAGCAGCAGGGATAACCGCTATGGCTACACCTTC.

This sequence joins TRBV5-6 and TRBJ2-5; 10 positions match TRBD2. The V and J ends lost 4 bases and 2 bases, in that order; junction bases with no gene match: 17. The CDR3 spans 19 residues. The germline CDR1 and CDR2 sequences are SGHDT and YYEEEE. The CDR3, as DNA: TGTGCCAGCAGCCGCACCAGTCCCTCAGCGGGAGGGCCTCAAGAGACCCAGTACTTC. It yields the protein CASSRTSPSAGGPQETQYF.

The chain joins TRBV9 to TRBJ2-6, with D unresolved. Deletions cut 3 bases from V and 0 bases from J, with 1 base between. In germline, CDR1 is SGDLS, CDR2 YYNGEE. This CDR3 has 13 amino acids. The CDR3 bases are TGTGCCAGCAGCGACTCTGGGGCCAACGTCCTGACTTTC. Protein product: CASSDSGANVLTF.

The chain recombines TRBV6-5 with TRBJ2-5; tentative D call: TRBD2 (6 bases). The CDR3 length is 12 residues. The germline V gene has CDR1 MNHEY and CDR2 SVGAGI. V lost 7 bases to trimming and J lost 5 bases, with 11 bases between them. The chain's CDR3 is CASKSGSETQYF. The DNA for the CDR3 is TGTGCCAGCAAGTCCGGGAGTGAGACCCAGTACTTC.

The rearrangement joins TRBV27 to TRBJ2-1; unclear D gene. The CDR3 totals 14 residues. Trimming stripped 5 bases from V and 9 bases from J, with 17 bases between. The germline V gene has CDR1 MNHEY and CDR2 SMNVEV (reference sequence). The CDR3 sequence: CASSTDLLVSEQFF. CDR3 sequence (DNA): TGTGCCAGCAGTACGGACCTTCTTGTGAGTGAGCAGTTCTTC.

The rearrangement links TRBV7-9 to TRBJ2-3; D is ambiguous. CDR1 is SEHNR, CDR2 FQNEAQ, per germline (reference sequence). V was shortened by 1 base and J by 2 bases, with 13 bases between the two germline ends. The CDR3 runs to 16 residues. CDR3: CASSLVGNRLTDTQYF. The DNA for the CDR3 is TGTGCCAGCAGCTTAGTAGGTAACAGACTCACAGATACGCAGTATTTT. Looking up the rest from reference TRBV7-9 and TRBJ2-3 gives the full variable domain: DTGVSQNPRHKITKRGQNVTFRCDPISEHNRLYWYRQTLGQGPEFLTYFQNEAQLEKSRLLSDRFSAERPKGSFSTLEIQRTEQGDSAMYLCASSLVGNRLTDTQYFGPGTRLTVL.

This chain links TRBV28 with TRBJ2-7, with a tentative D call TRBD1 (5 bases). The CDR3 runs 14 residues. The V and J ends lost 2 bases and 0 bases respectively, with 8 bases between them. Germline CDR1 and CDR2: MDHEN and SYDVKM. DNA for the CDR3: TGTGCCAGCAGTTTAGCAGGGATCTCCTACGAGCAGTACTTC. This encodes CASSLAGISYEQYF.

This chain joins TRBV7-3 and TRBJ2-1; D not resolved. The germline V and J ends were trimmed by 5 bases and 0 bases, with 8 bases remaining between them. From germline, CDR1 is SGHTA and CDR2 FQGTGA. The CDR3 has 14 amino acids. CDR3 residues: CASSPRGSYNEQFF. The CDR3, as DNA: TGTGCCAGCAGCCCTCGAGGCTCCTACAATGAGCAGTTCTTC.

This chain connects TRBV5-5 to TRBJ1-1; D is unclear. CDR3 length equals 15 residues. The germline CDR1 and CDR2 sequences are SGHKS and YYEKEE (reference sequence). The V end lost 0 bases, the J end lost 2 bases, and 11 bases lay between the germline ends. The CDR3 bases are TGTGCCAGCAGCTTGGGCGGCTGGCAAAACACTGAAGCTTTCTTT. Its protein product is CASSLGGWQNTEAFF. Using reference TRBV5-5 and TRBJ1-1 for the parts outside the CDR3, the full variable domain is DAGVTQSPTHLIKTRGQQVTLRCSPISGHKSVSWYQQVLGQGPQFIFQYYEKEERGRGNFPDRFSARQFPNYSSELNVNALLLGDSALYLCASSLGGWQNTEAFFGQGTRLTVV.

The V and J genes are TRBV5-1 and TRBJ2-1; 8 bases are a match to TRBD1. Per the germline V gene, CDR1 is SGHRS and CDR2 is YFSETQ. The CDR3 has 15 amino acids. V shed 4 bases and J 6 bases; nucleotides not matched to a gene: 9. The CDR3 protein is CASSADGQGSNEQFF. The CDR3 nucleotides read TGCGCCAGCAGCGCGGACGGACAGGGAAGCAATGAGCAGTTCTTC.

The chain links TRBV9 to TRBJ2-7; 8 bases match TRBD1. V lost 2 bases to trimming and J lost 4 bases; unmatched junction nucleotides: 5. CDR1 and CDR2 (germline): SGDLS, YYNGEE. The CDR3 consists of 14 residues. CDR3 nucleotides: TGTGCCAGCAGCGTCGGGACAGGACTTTACGAGCAGTACTTC. Amino acids: CASSVGTGLYEQYF.

This chain joins TRBV6-5 and TRBJ2-1; 9 bases line up with TRBD2. The V and J ends lost 5 bases and 4 bases, in that order; junction bases with no gene match: 6. The CDR3 length is 15 residues. CDR1 and CDR2 (germline): MNHEY, SVGAGI. The CDR3: CASSKGLAGYNEQFF. The CDR3 nucleotides read TGTGCCAGCAGTAAGGGACTAGCCGGTTACAATGAGCAGTTCTTC.

This chain joins TRBV6-1 and TRBJ2-1, with 9 nucleotides matching TRBD2. The CDR3 extends over 13 amino acids. Germline-derived CDR1 and CDR2 are MNHNS and SASEGT. The V gene end was trimmed by 8 bases and the J gene end by 7 bases; junction bases not matched to a gene: 6. CDR3 coding DNA: TGTGCCAGCTGGCCTAGCGGGATAAATGAGCAGTTCTTC. This encodes CASWPSGINEQFF.

The gene calls are TRBV5-5 and TRBJ2-7; 9 bases align to TRBD1. The germline CDR1 and CDR2 sequences are SGHKS and YYEKEE (reference sequence). After removal of 3 bases from V and 2 bases from J, the junction contained 9 bases not matched to a gene. The CDR3 consists of 16 residues. For the CDR3, the DNA is TGTGCCAGCAGCTCGGGACAGGGAAACCCCCCCTACGAGCAGTACTTC. The encoded protein is CASSSGQGNPPYEQYF.

The CDR3 nucleotides are TGTGCCAGCAGTGTGCAGATAGGCACAGATACGCAGTATTTT. Its translation is CASSVQIGTDTQYF. The chain has TRBV6-5 and TRBJ2-3; D not resolved. Trimming shortened V by 5 bases and J by 1 base, and 10 bases separated the two germline ends. The germline gives CDR1 MNHEY, CDR2 SVGAGI. This CDR3 is built from 14 residues.

V gene TRBV5-6 combines with J gene TRBJ1-4; D call uncertain. The V and J ends lost 6 bases and 3 bases respectively, with 9 bases between them. The CDR3 totals 13 residues. From germline, CDR1 is SGHDT and CDR2 YYEEEE. CDR3 sequence reads: CASTKPSNEKLFF. In DNA form, the CDR3 reads TGTGCCAGCACCAAACCTTCTAATGAAAAACTGTTTTTT.

The chain links TRBV6-5 to TRBJ2-7, with D possibly TRBD2 on 7 matching bases. The V and J ends lost 7 bases and 4 bases respectively, with 14 bases between them. Per the germline V gene, CDR1 is MNHEY and CDR2 is SVGAGI. This CDR3 contains 13 residues. The CDR3, as DNA: TGTGCCAGCACCAAGGGGGGGGTGTACGAGCAGTACTTC. It encodes CASTKGGVYEQYF.

The chain joins TRBV6-5 to TRBJ2-7; 12 nucleotides agree with TRBD2. Trimming removed 6 bases from V and 1 base from J; junction bases left unmatched: 4. The CDR3 extends over 15 amino acids. Germline CDR1 reads MNHEY; CDR2 reads SVGAGI. The DNA of the CDR3 is TGTGCCAGCAGATCCCTAGCGGGAGGGTCCTACGAGCAGTACTTC. This gives the protein CASRSLAGGSYEQYF.

The genes are TRBV6-6 and TRBJ2-7, with 9 bases lining up with TRBD1. CDR1 is MNHNY and CDR2 is SVGAGI in the germline V gene (reference sequence). CDR3 size: 14 residues. V lost 5 bases to trimming and J lost 6 bases; unmatched junction nucleotides: 8. The CDR3 loop is CASSLGQGSFEQYF. CDR3 nucleotide sequence: TGTGCCAGCAGTCTGGGACAGGGTAGTTTCGAGCAGTACTTC.

This chain joins TRBV6-5 and TRBJ2-5, with 7 bases identical to TRBD2. This CDR3 contains 16 residues. With V trimmed by 2 bases and J by 1 base, 7 bases remained unmatched. The germline CDR1 and CDR2 sequences are MNHEY and SVGAGI. CDR3: CASSYGGVAGQETQYF. Here the CDR3 DNA reads TGTGCCAGCAGTTACGGGGGAGTAGCGGGCCAAGAGACCCAGTACTTC.

In its sample, this clone was seen a few times. Germline is not matched at one junction end, which may reflect a read error. The chain employs TRBV7-9 and TRBJ2-7, with D perhaps matching TRBD2 (6 bases). CDR1 is SEHNR and CDR2 is FQNEAQ in the germline V gene (reference sequence). The CDR3 sequence is 14 residues long. CDR3 DNA: TGTGCCAGCAGCGTAGCCGGGAGCTCCTACGAGCAGTACTTC. This encodes CASSVAGSSYEQYF.

This clone has just one count. The chain's CDR3 is CASSLGGTSSYEQYF. CDR3 DNA: TGTGCCAGCAGCTTGGGGGGGACTAGTTCCTACGAGCAGTACTTC. V and J are TRBV5-4 and TRBJ2-7; 8 bases are shared with TRBD2. Germline V lookup: CDR1 SGHNT, CDR2 YYREEE (reference sequence). V shed 0 bases, J shed 1 base, and the junction held 3 bases outside the gene matches. This CDR3 contains 15 residues.